Presented here are 16 T cell receptor beta chains from one specimen sequenced in a study of T cell responses to AZD1222 COVID-19 vaccine. TCRdb keeps only in-frame clones here, not all; method: immunoSEQ multiplex PCR. The data show some 120,000 clones, over 75% seen once. This material consisted of peripheral blood, taken on day 0 of MenACWY control vaccination. The source is an adult in good health.

This rearrangement joins TRBV19 to TRBJ1-5; tentative D call: TRBD1 (5 bases). This CDR3 region has 15 residues. With 2 bases removed from V and 0 bases from J, the gap between germline ends came to 8 bases. In germline, CDR1 is LNHDA, CDR2 SQIVND (reference sequence). DNA of the CDR3: TGTGCCAGTAGTATACTGACAGCTAGCAATCAGCCCCAGCATTTT. It translates to CASSILTASNQPQHF. Complete variable domain (other parts from reference TRBV19 and TRBJ1-5): DGGITQSPKYLFRKEGQNVTLSCEQNLNHDAMYWYRQDPGQGLRLIYYSQIVNDFQKGDIAEGYSVSREKKESFPLTVTSAQKNPTAFYLCASSILTASNQPQHFGDGTRLSIL.

The chain recombines TRBV10-1 with TRBJ2-3, with D perhaps matching TRBD1 (5 bases). Trimming left V 5 bases short and J 2 bases short, with 11 bases between. Germline CDR1 and CDR2: WNHNN and SYGVQD (reference sequence). The CDR3 length is 14 residues. CDR3 amino acids: CASSSLGPTDTQYF. The CDR3 coding sequence is TGCGCCAGCAGTTCTTTGGGGCCCACAGATACGCAGTATTTT.

This clone has only a few counts. This sequence joins TRBV10-1 and TRBJ2-7, with D perhaps TRBD1 (5 bases). V was trimmed by 3 bases and J by 3 bases, leaving 15 bases between them. From germline, CDR1 is WNHNN and CDR2 SYGVQD (reference sequence). The CDR3 is 15 amino acids. CDR3 bases: TGCGCCAGCAGTGATGGTCAGGGATATGACTACGAGCAGTACTTC. Translated, it gives CASSDGQGYDYEQYF.

The chain is built from TRBV30 and TRBJ2-7, with unresolved D. Germline CDR1 is GTSNPN and CDR2 is SVGIG (reference sequence). The ends were cut back, 3 bases at V and 0 bases at J, with 9 bases in the middle. The CDR3 is 13 residues long. The CDR3 region has the DNA TGTGCCTGGAGGAGCCGGAGCTCCTACGAGCAGTACTTC. Translation gives CAWRSRSSYEQYF.

V is TRBV19 and J is TRBJ2-5; tentative D call: TRBD2 (7 bases). This CDR3 comprises 17 residues. V was shortened by 2 bases and J by 7 bases, with 23 bases between the two germline ends. CDR1 and CDR2 from the germline V gene are LNHDA and SQIVND (reference sequence). CDR3 in amino acids: CASSIMLATTGRATQYF. The CDR3 DNA is TGTGCCAGTAGTATAATGTTGGCAACCACAGGGAGGGCGACCCAGTACTTC.

The rearrangement joins TRBV5-1 to TRBJ1-2; D is unresolved. CDR1 is SGHRS, CDR2 YFSETQ, per germline. CDR3 length equals 13 residues. V lost 1 base and J 8 bases, leaving 12 bases between the germline ends. Here the CDR3 DNA reads TGCGCCAGCAGCTTGAGCGGGGTGCGAGGCTACACCTTC. Translation gives CASSLSGVRGYTF.

The rearrangement joins TRBV7-9 to TRBJ2-3; either TRBD1 or TRBD2 may supply D (5 bases each). The ends were cut back, 0 bases at V and 2 bases at J, with 9 bases in the middle. Per the germline V gene, CDR1 is SEHNR and CDR2 is FQNEAQ (reference sequence). The CDR3 covers 15 residues. The CDR3 bases are TGTGCCAGCAGCTTAGCGGTGGGACCCACAGATACGCAGTATTTT. This codes for CASSLAVGPTDTQYF.

The V call is TRBV2, the J call TRBJ2-7; D is perhaps TRBD1 (6 bases). The germline V gene has CDR1 SNHLY and CDR2 FYNNEI. The CDR3 totals 14 residues. V was trimmed by 5 bases and J by 6 bases, leaving 17 bases between them. In DNA form, the CDR3 reads TGTGCCAGCAGTCTTACCGGGACAACTTCCGAGCAGTACTTC. Translating it yields CASSLTGTTSEQYF.

V gene TRBV6-6 combines with J gene TRBJ1-5, with TRBD1 matching 7 bases. Trimming cost V 5 bases and J 4 bases; bases outside gene matches: 14. CDR3 length: 17 amino acids. Germline values: CDR1 MNHNY, CDR2 SVGAGI (reference sequence). The CDR3 nucleotides are TGTGCCAGCAGTCCACAGGGGACCGGGATACGGAATCAGCCCCAGCATTTT. Amino acid sequence: CASSPQGTGIRNQPQHF.

This clone was seen just once. The gene calls are TRBV6-5 and TRBJ2-1; D gene unclear. Germline V CDR1 and CDR2: MNHEY, SVGAGI. The CDR3 covers 16 residues. V was cut by 4 bases and J by 5 bases, with 18 bases left in between. In nucleotides, the CDR3 is TGTGCCAGCAGTTCGTTGTTCGGCTCGGAGCACAATGAGCAGTTCTTC. This gives the protein CASSSLFGSEHNEQFF.

This sequence joins TRBV19 and TRBJ1-3; D remains unclear. Germline V CDR1 and CDR2: LNHDA, SQIVND (reference sequence). The V gene lost 5 bases and the J gene lost 4 bases, with 12 bases spanning the gap. This CDR3 is 14 amino acids long. The CDR3 nucleotides are TGTGCCAGTAGTGCTGGACGTAAAGGAAACACCATATATTTT. Translating gives CASSAGRKGNTIYF.

This chain links TRBV6-5 with TRBJ1-2; D is unclear. Trimming stripped 8 bases from V and 8 bases from J, with 15 bases between. In germline, CDR1 is MNHEY, CDR2 SVGAGI. This CDR3 has 12 residues. CDR3 in DNA: TGTGCCAGCCGGGGTACGAAGGAAGGCTACACCTTC. This sequence encodes CASRGTKEGYTF.

In DNA, the CDR3 is TGTGCCAGCAGCGTAGTATCAGGGCTGGCCGGGGAGCTGTTTTTT. Its protein is CASSVVSGLAGELFF. The chain couples TRBV9 to TRBJ2-2, with D maybe TRBD1 (5 bases). CDR1 and CDR2 (germline): SGDLS, YYNGEE. V lost 0 bases to trimming and J lost 6 bases, with 12 bases between them. The CDR3 has 15 residues.

This clone came up once. The genes are TRBV24-1 and TRBJ2-3; TRBD1 might be the D (7 bases). Trimming left V 3 bases short and J 4 bases short, with 13 bases between. The CDR3 sequence is 15 residues long. Germline V CDR1 and CDR2: KGHDR, SFDVKD. The CDR3 reads CATSDPQGGADTQYF. For the CDR3, the DNA is TGTGCCACCAGTGATCCCCAGGGGGGCGCAGATACGCAGTATTTT.

The chain combines TRBV30 with TRBJ1-4, with a weak D call TRBD1 (6 bases). The length of the CDR3 is 13 residues. Trimming shortened V by 3 bases and J by 5 bases, and 10 bases separated the two germline ends. CDR1 and CDR2 (germline): GTSNPN, SVGIG (reference sequence). The DNA for the CDR3 is TGTGCCTGGAGACCTCAGGGGAATGAAAAACTGTTTTTT. This codes for CAWRPQGNEKLFF.

The chain links TRBV4-1 to TRBJ2-1; 9 bases agree with TRBD2. This CDR3 has 20 residues. The germline CDR1 and CDR2 sequences are MGHRA and YSYEKL. V lost 0 bases to trimming and J lost 4 bases; unmatched junction nucleotides: 16. The CDR3 spells CASSQDRTSAPGRGYNEQFF. CDR3 sequence (DNA): TGCGCCAGCAGCCAAGATAGGACTAGCGCACCCGGCAGAGGATACAATGAGCAGTTCTTC.